Listed below are T cell receptor beta chains from one sample, sequenced in a study of CD8 T cells in ankylosing spondylitis. TCRdb re-derived calls from the 5' RACE reads in MiXCR, one entry per CDR3 protein. Here the sample spans around 250,000 distinct CDR3 sequences, 30% to 40% being singletons. The sample consisted of blood, either unsorted or a sorted T cell fraction (not recorded which). The receptors originated from a male donor with ankylosing spondylitis or in good health (not recorded which). Each CDR3 is given with its conserved first and last residue.

J gene: TRBJ2-6
V gene: TRBV4-2
CDR3 protein: CASSQGSDSSSGANVLTF

J gene: TRBJ2-2
V gene: TRBV6-1
CDR3 protein: CASTVTGDGELFF

J gene: TRBJ1-2
V gene: TRBV6-1
CDR3 protein: CASSPTGVTNYGYTF

J gene: TRBJ2-7
V gene: TRBV5-1
CDR3 protein: CASSLGTASLFDEQYF

J gene: TRBJ2-7
V gene: TRBV20-1
CDR3 protein: CSARDLSAGAMYGEQYF

J gene: TRBJ2-7
V gene: TRBV20-1
CDR3 protein: CSAPDSSYEQYF

J gene: TRBJ2-7
V gene: TRBV19
CDR3 protein: CASSVDRGLSYEQYF

J gene: TRBJ2-1
V gene: TRBV7-2
CDR3 protein: CASSWSGSYNEQFF

J gene: TRBJ2-7
V gene: TRBV29-1
CDR3 protein: CSVETGIYEQYF

J gene: TRBJ2-7
V gene: TRBV5-6
CDR3 protein: CASSLLSAISYEQYF

J gene: TRBJ2-1
V gene: TRBV15
CDR3 protein: CATSPSRDRVYNEQFF

J gene: TRBJ1-4
V gene: TRBV29-1
CDR3 protein: CSVLRDGGNEKLFF

J gene: TRBJ2-2
V gene: TRBV5-5
CDR3 protein: CASSPVAGNTGELFF

J gene: TRBJ1-1
V gene: TRBV28
CDR3 protein: CASSITRGEAFF

J gene: TRBJ1-1
V gene: TRBV20-1
CDR3 protein: CSAPNSELRTEAFF

J gene: TRBJ1-5
V gene: TRBV20-1
CDR3 protein: CSAGQGGNQPQHF

J gene: TRBJ1-2
V gene: TRBV6-6
CDR3 protein: CASRSRGPYGYTF